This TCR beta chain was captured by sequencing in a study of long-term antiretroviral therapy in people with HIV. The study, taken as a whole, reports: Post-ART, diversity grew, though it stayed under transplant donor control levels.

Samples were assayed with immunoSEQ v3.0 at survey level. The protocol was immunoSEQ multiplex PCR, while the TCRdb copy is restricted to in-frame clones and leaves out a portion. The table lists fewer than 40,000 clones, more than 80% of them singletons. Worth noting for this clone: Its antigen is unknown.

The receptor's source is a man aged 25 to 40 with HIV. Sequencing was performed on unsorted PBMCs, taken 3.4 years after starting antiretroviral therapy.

The CDR3 protein is CSVEPREGVADTQYF. The CDR3 region has the DNA TGCAGCGTAGAACCCCGGGAGGGGGTCGCAGATACGCAGTATTTT. The genes are TRBV29-1 and TRBJ2-3, with TRBD2 matching over 8 bases. CDR1 and CDR2 from the germline V gene are SQVTM and ANQGSEA. The CDR3 loop spans 15 amino acids. Trimming cost V 6 bases and J 4 bases; bases outside gene matches: 12.